The 21 T cell receptor beta chains in this list originate from one sample, sequenced in a study of T-cell reconstitution after alpha-beta-depleted transplantation in children. A TCRbeta library incorporating unique molecular identifiers was prepared. TCRdb ran MiXCR on the PCR reads and lists one entry per CDR3 protein. The sample shows some 500,000 distinct CDR3 sequences, approximately 29% of them seen only once. Sequenced here: PBMCs from the stem cell graft donor, sampled from the stem cell graft. The receptors here all came from a human donor who donated a stem cell graft to a child with aplastic anemia.

The chain is built from TRBV20-1 and TRBJ2-1; 7 bases are a match to TRBD1. This CDR3 region has 14 residues. The junction had 5 bases not matched to a gene; V was cut back by 0 bases and J by 6 bases. Germline lookup yields CDR1 DFQATT and CDR2 SNEGSKA (reference sequence). CDR3 residues: CSARDPGQANEQFF. The CDR3, as DNA: TGCAGTGCTAGAGATCCCGGACAGGCCAATGAGCAGTTCTTC.

J is TRBJ2-2 and V is TRBV12-3 or TRBV12-4, with 11 bases lining up with TRBD2. The CDR3 is 19 amino acids. The J segment lost 2 bases and the V segment lost 6 bases, leaving 14 bases of the junction unmatched. CDR3 residues: CASSPGTSGTSLNTGELFF. The DNA for the CDR3 is TGTGCCAGCAGCCCCGGGACTAGCGGAACATCACTAAACACCGGGGAGCTGTTTTTT.

There are a few counts of this clonotype. This rearrangement joins TRBV7-9 to TRBJ2-4; D assignment may be TRBD1 or TRBD2 (5 bases each). The germline gives CDR1 SEHNR, CDR2 FQNEAQ (reference sequence). The CDR3 length is 18 residues. V was pared by 5 bases and J by 0 bases, with 20 bases between. The CDR3 loop is CASSPRRGTVLAKNIQYF. In nucleotides, the CDR3 is TGTGCCAGCAGCCCTAGACGGGGCACCGTTCTAGCCAAAAACATTCAGTACTTC.

This clonotype was observed a few times. The chain employs TRBV4-3 and TRBJ2-7; D is uncertain. The CDR3 has 14 amino acids. Trimming took 1 base from V and 3 from J, leaving 10 bases between them. In germline, CDR1 is LGHNA, CDR2 YSLEER. This chain's CDR3 is CASSQVHEDYEQYV. The DNA of the CDR3 is TGCGCCAGCAGCCAAGTTCATGAGGACTACGAGCAGTACGTC.

This rearrangement joins TRBV20-1 to TRBJ2-5, with 7 bases aligning to TRBD2. Germline loops: CDR1 DFQATT, CDR2 SNEGSKA (reference sequence). CDR3 length equals 15 residues. The V segment lost 5 bases and the J segment 4 bases; nucleotides outside the gene matches: 13. CDR3 bases: TGCAGTGCTGATACTAGGACGGGAGGCGGAGAGACCCAGTACTTC. Its translation: CSADTRTGGGETQYF.

The chain links TRBV15 to TRBJ2-1; no firm D call. Germline CDR1 LNHNV, CDR2 YYDKDF (reference sequence). This CDR3 region has 16 residues. V shed 5 bases and J shed 10 bases, with 24 bases lying between them. The CDR3 loop is CATSPMSRVSMGEQFF. The CDR3 coding sequence is TGTGCCACCAGCCCAATGTCCCGGGTCTCCATGGGGGAGCAGTTCTTC.

The chain has TRBV19 and TRBJ1-5; D ambiguous. The CDR3 contains 14 residues. Per the germline V gene, CDR1 is LNHDA and CDR2 is SQIVND (reference sequence). V was pared by 6 bases and J by 6 bases, with 15 bases between. CDR3 residues: CASSGPSRGQPQHF. For the CDR3, the DNA is TGTGCCAGTAGCGGACCCTCCCGGGGTCAGCCCCAGCATTTT.

In its sample, this clonotype was seen a few times. V usage is TRBV6-2 or TRBV6-3 and J usage is TRBJ1-1; D possibly corresponds to TRBD1 (6 bases). The V and J ends lost 2 bases and 7 bases respectively, with 17 bases between them. The CDR3 spans 15 residues. The germline V gene encodes CDR1 MNHEY and CDR2 SVGEGT. The CDR3: CASSYASGGRVEAFF. CDR3 sequence (DNA): TGTGCCAGCAGTTACGCTTCGGGGGGCCGGGTTGAAGCTTTCTTT.

This chain links TRBV7-2 with TRBJ2-1; D is perhaps TRBD2 (6 bases). Germline CDR1 reads SGHTA; CDR2 reads FQGNSA. This CDR3 has 15 amino acids. V shed 3 bases and J shed 1 base, with 10 bases lying between them. The CDR3 DNA follows: TGTGCCAGCAGCTTGGTAGCGGTTTCCTACAATGAGCAGTTCTTC. Residues: CASSLVAVSYNEQFF.

This clonotype was seen a few times. The chain joins TRBV18 to TRBJ1-1; D call uncertain. CDR1 and CDR2 (germline): KGHSH, LQKENI. Trimming removed 3 bases at V and 1 base at J, with 9 bases between. The CDR3 consists of 14 residues. CDR3 in amino acids: CASSPYLTNTEAFF. CDR3 bases: TGTGCCAGCTCACCGTACCTCACGAACACTGAAGCTTTCTTT.

V gene TRBV4-3 combines with J gene TRBJ1-2, with D perhaps matching TRBD1 (5 bases). The V end lost 0 bases, the J end lost 6 bases, and 20 bases lay between the germline ends. Germline-derived CDR1 and CDR2 are LGHNA and YSLEER. The CDR3 runs to 17 residues. The chain's CDR3 is CASSQDRQRGNPHGYTF. In DNA form, the CDR3 reads TGCGCCAGCAGCCAAGATCGACAAAGGGGCAACCCTCATGGCTACACCTTC.

This clonotype was observed a few times. In DNA form, the CDR3 reads TGCAGCGTTGTAGTCCTGAAGATGAACACTGAAGCTTTCTTT. Residues: CSVVVLKMNTEAFF. V usage is TRBV29-1 and J usage is TRBJ1-1; no clear D. The CDR3 contains 14 residues. V was trimmed by 4 bases and J by 0 bases, leaving 12 bases between them. Germline V CDR1 and CDR2: SQVTM, ANQGSEA.

The chain is built from TRBV7-9 and TRBJ2-5, with 7 bases identical to TRBD2. There are 15 residues in the CDR3. The germline gives CDR1 SEHNR, CDR2 FQNEAQ (reference sequence). V shed 3 bases, J shed 0 bases, and the junction held 4 bases outside the gene matches. This chain's CDR3 is CASSLEGGNQETQYF. DNA of the CDR3: TGTGCCAGCAGCTTGGAGGGAGGGAACCAAGAGACCCAGTACTTC. The entire variable domain, with the rest obtained from reference TRBV7-9 and TRBJ2-5, is as follows: DTGVSQNPRHKITKRGQNVTFRCDPISEHNRLYWYRQTLGQGPEFLTYFQNEAQLEKSRLLSDRFSAERPKGSFSTLEIQRTEQGDSAMYLCASSLEGGNQETQYFGPGTRLLVL.

The chain is built from TRBV11-1 and TRBJ2-7, with TRBD1 matching 8 bases. Unmatched junction bases numbered 19, after V lost 5 bases and J lost 1 base. Germline CDR1 and CDR2: SGHAT and FQDESV (reference sequence). This CDR3 spans 19 amino acids. The CDR3 loop is CASSPGLGGTGGKSYEQYF. The DNA of the CDR3 is TGTGCCAGCAGCCCAGGACTTGGGGGGACAGGTGGGAAGTCCTACGAGCAGTACTTC.

This clonotype showed up just a few times. The chain uses TRBV20-1 and TRBJ2-5, with D perhaps given as TRBD1 or TRBD2 (6 bases each). The CDR3 length is 17 residues. Trimming cost V 1 base and J 1 base, with 19 bases left between them. Germline CDR1 reads DFQATT; CDR2 reads SNEGSKA (reference sequence). The CDR3 DNA reads TGCAGTGCTAGAGTATTGGGACTGGGACAATTCCAAGAGACCCAGTACTTC. It encodes CSARVLGLGQFQETQYF.

The CDR3 is CAISGGTGTKDTQYF. For the CDR3, the DNA is TGTGCCATCAGTGGCGGGACAGGGACGAAAGATACGCAGTATTTT. The V gene is TRBV10-3, the J gene TRBJ2-3; 9 bases align to TRBD1. The CDR3 is made up of 15 amino acids. In germline, CDR1 is ENHRY, CDR2 SYGVKD. Trimming took 4 bases from V and 5 from J; bases not matched to a gene: 7.

The V call is TRBV4-1, the J call TRBJ2-7; no reliable D call. CDR3 length: 15 amino acids. Looked up from germline, CDR1 is MGHRA and CDR2 is YSYEKL. V gave up 0 bases and J gave up 0 bases, with 9 bases separating them. This chain's CDR3 is CASSQDPRSSYEQYV. In nucleotides, the CDR3 is TGCGCCAGCAGCCAAGACCCCCGGAGCTCCTACGAGCAGTACGTC.

The rearrangement uses TRBV6-1 and TRBJ2-6, with D uncertain. This CDR3 spans 15 amino acids. V was pared by 7 bases and J by 2 bases, with 12 bases between. Per the germline V gene, CDR1 is MNHNS and CDR2 is SASEGT. The CDR3 protein is CASIVIPAGANVLTF. The CDR3 DNA reads TGTGCCAGCATCGTGATTCCGGCTGGGGCCAACGTCCTGACTTTC.

J is TRBJ2-3 and V is TRBV11-2; 8 bases match TRBD2. The germline gives CDR1 SGHAT, CDR2 FQNNGV. The CDR3 extends over 15 amino acids. V dropped 3 bases and J dropped 1; count of bases not matched to a gene: 3. The CDR3 protein is CASSFRREGTDTQYF. The DNA of the CDR3 is TGTGCCAGCAGCTTCAGGCGGGAGGGCACAGATACGCAGTATTTT. The complete variable domain, with remaining parts taken from reference TRBV11-2 and TRBJ2-3, reads EAGVAQSPRYKIIEKRQSVAFWCNPISGHATLYWYQQILGQGPKLLIQFQNNGVVDDSQLPKDRFSAERLKGVDSTLKIQPAKLEDSAVYLCASSFRREGTDTQYFGPGTRLTVL.

The chain joins TRBV18 to TRBJ1-2; tentatively, D is TRBD1 (5 bases). Germline V gene lookup returns CDR1 KGHSH and CDR2 LQKENI. Trimming pared 4 bases from V and 6 bases from J, leaving 15 bases between. The CDR3 runs to 14 residues. CDR3 in amino acids: CASSLSGTGDGYTF. The CDR3 region has the DNA TGTGCCAGCTCACTCTCAGGGACTGGGGATGGCTACACCTTC.

The chain carries TRBV6-2 or TRBV6-3 and TRBJ2-7; D is unclear. Germline V gene sequence: CDR1 MNHEY, CDR2 SVGEGT. The CDR3 spans 15 residues. Trimming pared 6 bases from V and 7 bases from J, leaving 22 bases between. CDR3 in amino acids: CASSPGTTTPWEQYF. The CDR3 coding sequence is TGTGCCAGCAGCCCTGGAACTACCACCCCCTGGGAGCAGTACTTC.